The 16 T cell receptor beta chains below were found in one sample sequenced in a study of shared clonotypes between healthy human individuals. Using immunoSEQ multiplex PCR, the repertoire was profiled, and TCRdb retains in-frame clones only, with some absent. Among around 1 million clones listed, 60% to 85% were seen once. Sequencing used memory CD4+ T cells sorted from blood. Subset reported: CD45RA-negative fraction. Receptor source: a man aged 18 to 29 in good health.

The chain couples TRBV9 to TRBJ2-1; possibly TRBD2 for D (5 bases). Trimming removed 0 bases from V and 4 bases from J, with 14 bases in between. From germline, CDR1 is SGDLS and CDR2 YYNGEE. CDR3 size: 16 residues. CDR3 region: CASSVAMDSRYNEQFF. The CDR3 bases are TGTGCCAGCAGCGTAGCTATGGACTCCCGGTACAATGAGCAGTTCTTC. Variable domain in full (rest from reference TRBV9 and TRBJ2-1): DSGVTQTPKHLITATGQRVTLRCSPRSGDLSVYWYQQSLDQGLQFLIQYYNGEERAKGNILERFSAQQFPDLHSELNLSSLELGDSALYFCASSVAMDSRYNEQFFGPGTRLTVL.

The DNA for the CDR3 is TGTGCCAGCAGCTGGGAAGGGGCAGAGACCCAGTACTTC. Residues: CASSWEGAETQYF. The chain recombines TRBV5-5 with TRBJ2-5, with D possibly matching TRBD1 (5 bases). The length of the CDR3 is 13 residues. V was pared by 3 bases and J by 4 bases, with 10 bases between. Per germline, CDR1 SGHKS and CDR2 YYEKEE (reference sequence).

The gene calls are TRBV6-5 and TRBJ2-7; 10 positions agree with TRBD2. V was pared by 0 bases and J by 6 bases, with 5 bases of the junction left unmatched. Germline V gene lookup returns CDR1 MNHEY and CDR2 SVGAGI. CDR3 length: 15 amino acids. The CDR3 spells CASSYSAGGPSEQYF. In nucleotides, the CDR3 is TGTGCCAGCAGTTACTCAGCGGGAGGGCCTTCCGAGCAGTACTTC.

This chain uses TRBV15 with TRBJ1-1; D unclear. The CDR3 runs 15 residues. Germline V gene data show CDR1 as LNHNV and CDR2 as YYDKDF (reference sequence). Trimming shortened V by 0 bases and J by 2 bases, and 10 bases separated the two germline ends. The chain's CDR3 is CATSRDQSHNTEAFF. As DNA, the CDR3 is TGTGCCACCAGCAGAGATCAGTCTCACAACACTGAAGCTTTCTTT.

The V call is TRBV2, the J call TRBJ2-6; D gene unclear. With 6 bases removed from V and 0 bases from J, the gap between germline ends came to 15 bases. CDR3 length: 17 residues. Germline V gene lookup returns CDR1 SNHLY and CDR2 FYNNEI. The CDR3: CASRAGQSNSGANVLTF. CDR3 DNA sequence: TGTGCCAGCAGGGCTGGGCAGTCCAACTCTGGGGCCAACGTCCTGACTTTC.

This chain uses TRBV5-1 with TRBJ2-7; the match to TRBD1 covers 8 bases. V shed 5 bases, J shed 0 bases, and the junction held 7 bases outside the gene matches. There are 15 residues in the CDR3. The germline V gene encodes CDR1 SGHRS and CDR2 YFSETQ. CDR3 region: CASRVGTGSSYEQYF. The CDR3 DNA reads TGCGCCAGCAGGGTCGGGACAGGAAGCTCCTACGAGCAGTACTTC.

The chain carries TRBV7-9 and TRBJ2-5; 9 nucleotides align to TRBD1. Looked up from germline, CDR1 is SEHNR and CDR2 is FQNEAQ (reference sequence). J gave up 2 bases and V 4 bases, and 11 bases lay outside the gene matches. CDR3 length: 17 residues. This chain's CDR3 is CASSSSGTGPTQETQYF. The CDR3 DNA reads TGTGCCAGCAGCTCATCCGGGACAGGGCCTACGCAAGAGACCCAGTACTTC.

Points on this clone: This same CDR3 is encoded by further DNA sequences in the sample. This rearrangement joins TRBV28 to TRBJ2-3; D gene unclear. Germline lookup yields CDR1 MDHEN and CDR2 SYDVKM. Trimming shortened V by 3 bases and J by 5 bases, and 3 bases separated the two germline ends. The CDR3 runs 11 residues. The CDR3 loop is CASSLKDTQYF. The CDR3 DNA reads TGTGCCAGCAGTTTGAAAGATACGCAGTATTTT. Filled out from reference TRBV28 and TRBJ2-3, the complete variable domain reads DVKVTQSSRYLVKRTGEKVFLECVQDMDHENMFWYRQDPGLGLRLIYFSYDVKMKEKGDIPEGYSVSREKKERFSLILESASTNQTSMYLCASSLKDTQYFGPGTRLTVL.

The chain couples TRBV7-8 to TRBJ2-1; D is perhaps TRBD2 (5 bases). V was shortened by 5 bases and J by 5 bases, with 13 bases between the two germline ends. This CDR3 has 14 residues. Per germline, CDR1 SGHVS and CDR2 FQNEAQ. The CDR3: CASSRPTKNNEQFF. The CDR3 region has the DNA TGTGCCAGCAGCCGCCCGACTAAAAACAATGAGCAGTTCTTC.

V usage is TRBV29-1 and J usage is TRBJ1-2; D gene ambiguous. Trimming removed 4 bases at V and 4 bases at J, with 19 bases between. The CDR3 is 15 residues long. Per the germline V gene, CDR1 is SQVTM and CDR2 is ANQGSEA. This CDR3 reads CSVAASSGVSYGYTF. CDR3 DNA sequence: TGCAGCGTTGCCGCCTCTTCCGGAGTCAGCTATGGCTACACCTTC. Using reference TRBV29-1 and TRBJ1-2 for the parts outside the CDR3, the full variable domain is SAVISQKPSRDICQRGTSLTIQCQVDSQVTMMFWYRQQPGQSLTLIATANQGSEATYESGFVIDKFPISRPNLTFSTLTVSNMSPEDSSIYLCSVAASSGVSYGYTFGSGTRLTVV.

The V call is TRBV4-1, the J call TRBJ2-1; weak D call: TRBD2 (7 bases). The CDR3 loop spans 17 amino acids. The V end lost 4 bases, the J end lost 7 bases, and 23 bases lay between the germline ends. Germline V CDR1 and CDR2: MGHRA, YSYEKL. In DNA, the CDR3 is TGCGCCAGCAGCCGAGGGGGGGTTGCTATTTTGGGGAATGAGCAGTTCTTC. Translated, it gives CASSRGGVAILGNEQFF.

The genes are TRBV7-3 and TRBJ2-7; D possibly corresponds to TRBD2 (6 bases). V lost 2 bases, J lost 4 bases, and 15 bases lay in between. The length of the CDR3 is 15 residues. Germline-derived CDR1 and CDR2 are SGHTA and FQGTGA. CDR3 coding DNA: TGTGCCAGCAGCTTACAGGGCGGGACGGATTACGAGCAGTACTTC. Translated, it gives CASSLQGGTDYEQYF. The variable domain in full, with the rest retrieved from reference TRBV7-3 and TRBJ2-7, is GAGVSQTPSNKVTEKGKYVELRCDPISGHTALYWYRQSLGQGPEFLIYFQGTGAADDSGLPNDRFFAVRPEGSVSTLKIQRTERGDSAVYLCASSLQGGTDYEQYFGPGTRLTVT.

The CDR3 loop is CASSLSGNSNQPQHF. The CDR3 DNA follows: TGTGCCAGCAGCTTAAGCGGTAATAGCAATCAGCCCCAGCATTTT. The rearrangement links TRBV7-6 to TRBJ1-5; D is unclear. The V and J ends lost 2 bases and 0 bases respectively, with 8 bases between them. Germline V gene lookup returns CDR1 SGHVS and CDR2 FNYEAQ. CDR3 length: 15 residues. The full variable domain, completed using reference TRBV7-6 and TRBJ1-5, is GAGVSQSPRYKVTKRGQDVALRCDPISGHVSLYWYRQALGQGPEFLTYFNYEAQQDKSGLPNDRFSAERPEGSISTLTIQRTEQRDSAMYRCASSLSGNSNQPQHFGDGTRLSIL.

V usage is TRBV10-3 and J usage is TRBJ1-1; D not resolved. V lost 2 bases to trimming and J lost 10 bases, with 14 bases between them. The CDR3 loop spans 13 amino acids. Germline-derived CDR1 and CDR2 are ENHRY and SYGVKD. DNA of the CDR3: TGTGCCATCAGTGAGGGGAGCGAAGTAGGAGCTTTCTTT. Translation: CAISEGSEVGAFF.

This clone was found a few times. The chain is built from TRBV19 and TRBJ1-4; the D is unclear. The CDR3 runs 12 residues. CDR1 is LNHDA, CDR2 SQIVND, per germline (reference sequence). The V end was cut by 11 bases, the J end by 4 bases, with 11 bases between. CDR3 amino acids: CASGSLNEKLFF. For the CDR3, the DNA is TGTGCCTCGGGGTCACTTAATGAAAAACTGTTTTTT.

CDR3 protein: CASSPQGADGYTF. The CDR3 coding sequence is TGTGCCAGCTCACCACAGGGGGCAGATGGCTACACCTTC. The chain links TRBV18 to TRBJ1-2, with TRBD1 identical over 7 bases. Germline V gene lookup returns CDR1 KGHSH and CDR2 LQKENI. The CDR3 runs 13 residues. Trimming took 1 base from V and 6 from J; bases not matched to a gene: 2.